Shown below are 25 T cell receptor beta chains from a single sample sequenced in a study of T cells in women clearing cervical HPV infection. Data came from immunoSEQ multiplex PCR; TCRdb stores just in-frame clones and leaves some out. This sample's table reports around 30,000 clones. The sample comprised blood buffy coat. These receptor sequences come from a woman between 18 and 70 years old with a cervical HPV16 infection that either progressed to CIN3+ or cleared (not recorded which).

CDR3 sequence reads: CASSPAASGRGDEQYF. The part of the CDR3 DNA that was read is TGTGCCAGCAGCCCCGCGGCTAGCGGGAGGGGCGACGAG. This rearrangement joins TRBV28 to TRBJ2-7; 12 bases fit TRBD2. The read gets to within 3 residues of the CDR3 end, and the germline J gene fills in the rest. With V trimmed by 6 bases and J by 5 bases, 11 bases remained unmatched. Germline lookup yields CDR1 MDHEN and CDR2 SYDVKM. There are 16 residues in the CDR3.

CDR3 sequence: CASKGGDQETQYF. The covered CDR3 bases are TGTGCCAGCAAAGGGGGGGATCAAGAGACG. This sequence joins TRBV2 and TRBJ2-3; D may be TRBD2 (7 bases). The read terminates 3 residues before the CDR3 end, so the remaining end is supplied by the germline J gene. CDR1 is SNHLY and CDR2 is FYNNEI in the germline V gene. CDR3 size: 13 residues.

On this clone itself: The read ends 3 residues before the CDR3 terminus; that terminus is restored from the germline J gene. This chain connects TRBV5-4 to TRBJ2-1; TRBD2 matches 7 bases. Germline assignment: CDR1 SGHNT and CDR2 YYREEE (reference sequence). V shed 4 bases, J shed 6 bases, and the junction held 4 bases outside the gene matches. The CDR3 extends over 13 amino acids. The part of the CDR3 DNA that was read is TGTGCCAGCAGCGTAGGGACTACCAATGAG. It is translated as CASSVGTTNE. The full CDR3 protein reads CASSVGTTNEQFF. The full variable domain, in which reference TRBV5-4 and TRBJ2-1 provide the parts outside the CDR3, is ETGVTQSPTHLIKTRGQQVTLRCSSQSGHNTVSWYQQALGQGPQFIFQYYREEENGRGNFPPRFSGLQFPNYSSELNVNALELDDSALYLCASSVGTTNEQFFGPGTRLTVL.

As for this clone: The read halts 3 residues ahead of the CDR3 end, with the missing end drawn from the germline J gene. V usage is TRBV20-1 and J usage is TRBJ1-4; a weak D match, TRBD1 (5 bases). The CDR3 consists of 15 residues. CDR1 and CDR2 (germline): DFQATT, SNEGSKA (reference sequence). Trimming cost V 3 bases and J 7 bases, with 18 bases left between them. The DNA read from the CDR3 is TGCAGTGCTAGGGGCCCTAGGGGTTTTGGTGAAAAA. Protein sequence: CSARGPRGFGEK. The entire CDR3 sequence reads CSARGPRGFGEKLFF.

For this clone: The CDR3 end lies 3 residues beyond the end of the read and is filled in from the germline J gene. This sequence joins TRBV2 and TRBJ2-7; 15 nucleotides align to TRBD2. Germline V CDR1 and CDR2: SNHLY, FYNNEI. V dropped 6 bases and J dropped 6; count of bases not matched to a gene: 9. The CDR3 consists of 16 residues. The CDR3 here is CASRGLAGGELREQYF. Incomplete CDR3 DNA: TGTGCCAGCAGGGGACTAGCGGGAGGAGAATTGCGCGAG.

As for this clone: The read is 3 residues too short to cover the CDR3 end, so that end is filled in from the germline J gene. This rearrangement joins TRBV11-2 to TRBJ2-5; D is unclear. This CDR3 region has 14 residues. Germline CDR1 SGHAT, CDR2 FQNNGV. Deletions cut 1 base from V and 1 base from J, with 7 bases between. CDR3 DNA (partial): TGTGCCAGCAGCTTAGGCGCTAGCCAAGAGACC. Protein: CASSLGASQET. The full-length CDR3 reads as CASSLGASQETQYF.

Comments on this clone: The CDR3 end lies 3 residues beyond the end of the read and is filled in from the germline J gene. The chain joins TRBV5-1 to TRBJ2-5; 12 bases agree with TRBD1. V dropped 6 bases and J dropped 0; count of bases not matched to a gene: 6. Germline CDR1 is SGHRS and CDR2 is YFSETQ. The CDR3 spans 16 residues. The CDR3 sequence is CASTPGTGGYQETQYF. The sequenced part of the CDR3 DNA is TGCGCCAGCACTCCCGGGACAGGGGGCTACCAAGAGACC.

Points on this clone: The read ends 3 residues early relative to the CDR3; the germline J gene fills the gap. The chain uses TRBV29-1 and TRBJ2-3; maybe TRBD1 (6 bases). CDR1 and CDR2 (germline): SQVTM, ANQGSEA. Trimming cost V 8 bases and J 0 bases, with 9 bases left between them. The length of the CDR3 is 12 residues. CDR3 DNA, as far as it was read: TGCAGCATCACAGGGAGCACAGATACG. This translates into CSITGSTDT. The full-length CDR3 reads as CSITGSTDTQYF.

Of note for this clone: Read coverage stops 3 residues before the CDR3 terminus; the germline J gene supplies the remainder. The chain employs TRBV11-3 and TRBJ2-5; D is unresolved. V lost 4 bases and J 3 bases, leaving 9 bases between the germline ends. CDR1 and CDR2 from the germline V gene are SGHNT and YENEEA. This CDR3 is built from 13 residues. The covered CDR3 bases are TGTGCCAGCAGCTCGTTCCAGAAAGAGACC. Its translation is CASSSFQKET. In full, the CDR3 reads CASSSFQKETQYF.

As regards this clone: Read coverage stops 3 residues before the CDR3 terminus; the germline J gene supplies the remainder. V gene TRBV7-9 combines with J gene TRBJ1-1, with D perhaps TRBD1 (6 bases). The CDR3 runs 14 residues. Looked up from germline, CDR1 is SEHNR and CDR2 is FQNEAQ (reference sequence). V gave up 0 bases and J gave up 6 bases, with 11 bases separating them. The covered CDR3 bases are TGTGCCAGCAGCTTAGCAGGGGGTAGGTCTGAA. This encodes CASSLAGGRSE. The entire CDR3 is CASSLAGGRSEAFF.

The sequenced CDR3 bases are TGCAGCGTTAGAACCAGCGATTCACCA. Protein product: CSVRTSDSP. The CDR3 in its entirety is CSVRTSDSPLFF. The chain uses TRBV29-1 and TRBJ1-4; D gene ambiguous. The CDR3 goes on 3 residues after the read ends, and that part is filled in from the germline J gene. CDR1 and CDR2 from the germline V gene are SQVTM and ANQGSEA. This CDR3 region has 12 residues.

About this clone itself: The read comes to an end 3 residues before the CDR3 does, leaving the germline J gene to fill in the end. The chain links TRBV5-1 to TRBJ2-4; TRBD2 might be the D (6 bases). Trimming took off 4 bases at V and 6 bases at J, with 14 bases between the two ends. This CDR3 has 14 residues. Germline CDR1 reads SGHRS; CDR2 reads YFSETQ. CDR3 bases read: TGCGCCAGCAGCCCCAGCGGGCCTCCAAACATT. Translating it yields CASSPSGPPNI. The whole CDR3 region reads CASSPSGPPNIQYF.

The CDR3 loop reads CASSPRTGGVGETQYF. The DNA read from the CDR3 is TGCGCCAGCAGTCCAAGGACAGGGGGGGTAGGAGAGACC. V and J are TRBV23-1 and TRBJ2-5; 10 positions agree with TRBD1. The read finishes 3 residues shy of the CDR3 end, and the germline J gene is used to complete it. TRBV23-1 belongs to the ORF category, with a function that is uncertain. This CDR3 has 16 amino acids. After removal of 4 bases from V and 4 bases from J, the junction contained 9 bases not matched to a gene.

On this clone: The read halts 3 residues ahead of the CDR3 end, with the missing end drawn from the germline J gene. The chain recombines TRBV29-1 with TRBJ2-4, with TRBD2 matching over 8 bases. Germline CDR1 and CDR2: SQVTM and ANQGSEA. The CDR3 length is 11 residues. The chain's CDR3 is CSGTSSGSQYF. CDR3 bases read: TGCAGCGGAACCAGCAGCGGGAGT.

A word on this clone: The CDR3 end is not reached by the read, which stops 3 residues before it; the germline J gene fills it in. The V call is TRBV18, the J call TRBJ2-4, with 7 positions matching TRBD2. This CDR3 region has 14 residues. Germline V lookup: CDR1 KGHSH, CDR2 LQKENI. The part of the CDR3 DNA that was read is TGTGCCAGCTCACCGATTTCAGAGTCGGGGGGT. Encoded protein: CASSPISESGG. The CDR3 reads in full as CASSPISESGGQYF. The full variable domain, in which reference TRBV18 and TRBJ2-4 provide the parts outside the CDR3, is NAGVMQNPRHLVRRRGQEARLRCSPMKGHSHVYWYRQLPEEGLKFMVYLQKENIIDESGMPKERFSAEFPKEGPSILRIQQVVRGDSAAYFCASSPISESGGQYFGAGTRLSVL.

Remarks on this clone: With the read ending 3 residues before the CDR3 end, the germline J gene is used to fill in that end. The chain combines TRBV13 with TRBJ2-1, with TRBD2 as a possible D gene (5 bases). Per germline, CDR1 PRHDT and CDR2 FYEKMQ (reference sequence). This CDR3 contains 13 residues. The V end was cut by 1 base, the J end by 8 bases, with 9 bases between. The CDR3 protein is CASSLEVAHEQFF. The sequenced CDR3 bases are TGTGCCAGCAGCTTAGAGGTAGCGCATGAG.

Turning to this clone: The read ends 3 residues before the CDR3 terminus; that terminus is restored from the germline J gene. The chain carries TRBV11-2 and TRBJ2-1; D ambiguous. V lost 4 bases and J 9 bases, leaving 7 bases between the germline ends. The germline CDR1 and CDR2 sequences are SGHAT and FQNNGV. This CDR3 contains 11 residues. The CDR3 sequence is CASSSTGEQFF. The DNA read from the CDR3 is TGTGCCAGCAGCTCAACCGGTGAG.

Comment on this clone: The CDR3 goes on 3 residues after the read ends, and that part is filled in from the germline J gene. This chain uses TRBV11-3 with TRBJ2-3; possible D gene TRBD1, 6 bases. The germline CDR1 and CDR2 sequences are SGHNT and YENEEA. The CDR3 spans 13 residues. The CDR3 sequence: CASSLGALRPQYF. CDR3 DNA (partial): TGTGCCAGCAGCTTGGGGGCCCTCCGGCCG.

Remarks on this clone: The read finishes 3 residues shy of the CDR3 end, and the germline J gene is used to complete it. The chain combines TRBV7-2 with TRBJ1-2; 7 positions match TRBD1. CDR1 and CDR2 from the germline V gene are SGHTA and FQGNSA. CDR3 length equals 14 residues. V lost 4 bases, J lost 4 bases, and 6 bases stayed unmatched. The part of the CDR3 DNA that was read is TGTGCCAGCAGCTCGACAGGGTTGGGCTATGGC. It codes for CASSSTGLGYG. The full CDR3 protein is CASSSTGLGYGYTF.

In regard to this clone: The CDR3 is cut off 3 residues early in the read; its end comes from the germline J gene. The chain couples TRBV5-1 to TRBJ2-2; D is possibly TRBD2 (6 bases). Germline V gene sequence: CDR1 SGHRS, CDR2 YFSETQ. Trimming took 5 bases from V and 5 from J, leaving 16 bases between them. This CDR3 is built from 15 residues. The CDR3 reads CASRVLAEPTGELFF. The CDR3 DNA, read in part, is TGCGCCAGCAGAGTTTTAGCGGAGCCGACCGGGGAG. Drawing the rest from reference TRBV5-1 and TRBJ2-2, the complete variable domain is KAGVTQTPRYLIKTRGQQVTLSCSPISGHRSVSWYQQTPGQGLQFLFEYFSETQRNKGNFPGRFSGRQFSNSRSEMNVSTLELGDSALYLCASRVLAEPTGELFFGEGSRLTVL.

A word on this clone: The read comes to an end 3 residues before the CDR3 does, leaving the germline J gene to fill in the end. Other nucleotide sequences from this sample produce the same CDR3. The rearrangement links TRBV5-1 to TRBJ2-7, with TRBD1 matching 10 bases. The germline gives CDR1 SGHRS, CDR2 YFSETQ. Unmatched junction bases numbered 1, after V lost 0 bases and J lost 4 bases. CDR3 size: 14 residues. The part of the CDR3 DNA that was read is TGCGCCAGCAGCTTGGGACAGGGGGCTTACGAG. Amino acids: CASSLGQGAYE. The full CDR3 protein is CASSLGQGAYEQYF. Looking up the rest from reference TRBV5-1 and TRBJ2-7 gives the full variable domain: KAGVTQTPRYLIKTRGQQVTLSCSPISGHRSVSWYQQTPGQGLQFLFEYFSETQRNKGNFPGRFSGRQFSNSRSEMNVSTLELGDSALYLCASSLGQGAYEQYFGPGTRLTVT.

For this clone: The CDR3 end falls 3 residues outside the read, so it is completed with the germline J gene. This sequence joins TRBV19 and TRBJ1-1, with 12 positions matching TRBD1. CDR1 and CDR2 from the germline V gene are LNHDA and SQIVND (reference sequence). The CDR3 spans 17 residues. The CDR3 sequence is CASSIEVGQGAKNIAFF. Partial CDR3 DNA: TGTGCCAGTAGTATAGAGGTGGGACAGGGGGCCAAAAACATT.

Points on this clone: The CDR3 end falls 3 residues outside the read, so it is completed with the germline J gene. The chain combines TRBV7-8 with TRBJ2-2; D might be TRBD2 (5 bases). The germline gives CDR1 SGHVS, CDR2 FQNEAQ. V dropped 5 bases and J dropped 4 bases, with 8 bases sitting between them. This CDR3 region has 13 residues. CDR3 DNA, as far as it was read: TGTGCCAGCAGCCAAGGACTCACCGGGGAG. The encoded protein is CASSQGLTGE. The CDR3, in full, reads CASSQGLTGELFF.

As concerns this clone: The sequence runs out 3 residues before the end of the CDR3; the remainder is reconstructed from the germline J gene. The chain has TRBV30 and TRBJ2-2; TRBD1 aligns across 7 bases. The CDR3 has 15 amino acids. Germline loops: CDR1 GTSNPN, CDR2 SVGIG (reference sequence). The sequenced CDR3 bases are TGTGCCTGGAGTGTAAGGGGGCCCTATAATTCACCG. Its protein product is CAWSVRGPYNSP. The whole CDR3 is CAWSVRGPYNSPLFF.

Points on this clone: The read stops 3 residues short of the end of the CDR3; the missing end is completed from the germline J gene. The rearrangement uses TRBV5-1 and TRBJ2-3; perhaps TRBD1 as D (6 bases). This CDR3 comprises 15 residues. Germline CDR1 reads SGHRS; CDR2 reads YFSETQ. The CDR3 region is CASRTATGNQETQYF. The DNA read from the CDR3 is TGCGCCAGCAGGACGGCCACAGGGAACCAAGAGACG.